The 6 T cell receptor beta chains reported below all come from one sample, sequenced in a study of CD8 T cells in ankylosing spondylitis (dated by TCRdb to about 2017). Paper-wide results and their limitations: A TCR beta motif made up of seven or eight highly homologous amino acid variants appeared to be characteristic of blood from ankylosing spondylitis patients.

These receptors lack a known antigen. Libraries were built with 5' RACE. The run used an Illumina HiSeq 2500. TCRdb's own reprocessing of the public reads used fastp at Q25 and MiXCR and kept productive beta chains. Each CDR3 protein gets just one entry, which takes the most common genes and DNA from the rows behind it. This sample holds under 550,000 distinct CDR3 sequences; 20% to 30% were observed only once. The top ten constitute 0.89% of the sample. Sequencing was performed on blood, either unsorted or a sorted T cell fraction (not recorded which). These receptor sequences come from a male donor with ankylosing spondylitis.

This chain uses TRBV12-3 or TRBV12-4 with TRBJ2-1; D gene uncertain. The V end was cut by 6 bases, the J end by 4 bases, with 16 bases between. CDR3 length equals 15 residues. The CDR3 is CASRPHRKTYNEQFF. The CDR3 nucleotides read TGTGCCAGCAGACCCCACCGGAAGACATACAATGAGCAGTTCTTC.

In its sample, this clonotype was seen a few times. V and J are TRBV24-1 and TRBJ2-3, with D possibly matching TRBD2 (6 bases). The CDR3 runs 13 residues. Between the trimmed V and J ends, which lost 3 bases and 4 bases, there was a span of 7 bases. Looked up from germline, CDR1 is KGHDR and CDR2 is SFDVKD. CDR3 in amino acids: CATSDGGSDTQYF. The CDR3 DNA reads TGTGCCACCAGTGATGGAGGGTCAGATACGCAGTATTTT.

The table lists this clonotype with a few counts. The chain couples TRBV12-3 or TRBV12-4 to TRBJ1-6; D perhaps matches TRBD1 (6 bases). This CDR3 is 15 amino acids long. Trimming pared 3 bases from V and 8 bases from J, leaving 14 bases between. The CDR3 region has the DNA TGTGCCAGCAGTTTCGGGGGCGAGGTGGATTCACCCCTCCACTTT. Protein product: CASSFGGEVDSPLHF.

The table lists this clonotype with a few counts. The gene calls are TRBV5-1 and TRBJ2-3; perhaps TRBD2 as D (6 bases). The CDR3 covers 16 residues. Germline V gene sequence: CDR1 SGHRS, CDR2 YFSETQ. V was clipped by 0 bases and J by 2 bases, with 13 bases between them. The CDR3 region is CASSLAAGRFTDTQYF. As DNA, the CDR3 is TGCGCCAGCAGCTTGGCGGCGGGACGATTCACAGATACGCAGTATTTT.

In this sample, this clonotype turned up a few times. Here the CDR3 reads CASSLISEGEQFF. The CDR3 nucleotides read TGTGCCAGCAGCTTAATATCCGAGGGTGAGCAGTTCTTC. V gene TRBV7-2 combines with J gene TRBJ2-1; TRBD2 is a possible D gene (5 bases). The V gene lost 2 bases and the J gene lost 9 bases, with 11 bases spanning the gap. The germline CDR1 and CDR2 sequences are SGHTA and FQGNSA. The CDR3 sequence is 13 residues long.

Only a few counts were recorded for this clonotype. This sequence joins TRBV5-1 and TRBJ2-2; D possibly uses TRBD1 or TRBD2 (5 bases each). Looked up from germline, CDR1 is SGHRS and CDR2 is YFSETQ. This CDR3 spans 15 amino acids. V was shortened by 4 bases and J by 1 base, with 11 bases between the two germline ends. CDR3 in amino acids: CASSTEGRNTGELFF. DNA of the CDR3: TGCGCCAGCAGCACCGAGGGGAGGAACACCGGGGAGCTGTTTTTT.